The 32 T cell receptor beta chains below all came from one sample that was sequenced in a study of CD8 T cells in ankylosing spondylitis. Findings of the study overall: Ankylosing spondylitis blood appeared to carry a characteristic TCR beta motif of several highly homologous variants.

These receptors lack a known antigen. TCRdb re-called the 5' RACE reads through MiXCR, storing one row per CDR3 protein. The table shows 400,000 or so distinct CDR3 sequences, with roughly 27% occurring only once. The sequencing input was blood, either unsorted or a sorted T cell fraction (not recorded which). The receptors shown here come from a male donor with ankylosing spondylitis.

This clonotype was counted many times. The chain recombines TRBV29-1 with TRBJ2-7; 7 bases agree with TRBD1. Per the germline V gene, CDR1 is SQVTM and CDR2 is ANQGSEA. Trimming removed 7 bases from V and 1 base from J; junction bases left unmatched: 7. The CDR3 covers 13 residues. CDR3 residues: CSATGDGSYEQYF. CDR3 sequence (DNA): TGCAGCGCCACAGGGGATGGGTCCTACGAGCAGTACTTC.

This chain connects TRBV7-9 to TRBJ2-7, with D perhaps TRBD1 (6 bases). This CDR3 has 12 residues. Germline V gene sequence: CDR1 SEHNR, CDR2 FQNEAQ (reference sequence). V was pared by 4 bases and J by 6 bases, with 10 bases between. CDR3 protein: CASSSDSSEQYF. The CDR3 region has the DNA TGTGCCAGCAGCTCGGACAGTTCCGAGCAGTACTTC.

This clonotype was found a few times. V gene TRBV29-1 combines with J gene TRBJ1-4; a weak D match, TRBD1 (6 bases). From germline, CDR1 is SQVTM and CDR2 ANQGSEA. V lost 1 base and J 8 bases, leaving 11 bases between the germline ends. The CDR3 is 13 amino acids. The CDR3 region has the DNA TGCAGCGTTGAAGGGCAAAGGGGGGAAAAACTGTTTTTT. This gives the protein CSVEGQRGEKLFF.

There are a few counts of this clonotype. The chain couples TRBV10-3 to TRBJ1-1, with D hard to call. The V end lost 2 bases, the J end lost 5 bases, and 12 bases lay between the germline ends. This CDR3 spans 14 amino acids. From germline, CDR1 is ENHRY and CDR2 SYGVKD. The CDR3 spells CAISEVGSSTEAFF. CDR3 DNA sequence: TGTGCCATCAGTGAGGTCGGCAGTTCGACTGAAGCTTTCTTT.

This clonotype turned up a few times. This chain connects TRBV7-9 to TRBJ2-3; a weak D match, TRBD1 (5 bases). There are 14 residues in the CDR3. Trimming removed 1 base at V and 2 bases at J, with 7 bases between. Per germline, CDR1 SEHNR and CDR2 FQNEAQ (reference sequence). The CDR3 here is CASSLEDTTDTQYF. Written as DNA, the CDR3 is TGTGCCAGCAGCTTAGAGGACACCACAGATACGCAGTATTTT.

This clonotype appeared a few times. The rearrangement uses TRBV5-1 and TRBJ2-1; TRBD2 aligns across 12 bases. The CDR3 totals 17 residues. Trimming cost V 3 bases and J 7 bases; bases outside gene matches: 11. The germline V gene has CDR1 SGHRS and CDR2 YFSETQ. For the CDR3, the DNA is TGCGCCAGCAGCTCGGGACCGGGACTAGCGGGCTTAAATGAGCAGTTCTTC. Translation gives CASSSGPGLAGLNEQFF.

To note about this clonotype: This may stem from a read error, because a much larger clone lies one nucleotide away. The chain has TRBV7-9 and TRBJ2-2; no clear D. Trimming left V 5 bases short and J 4 bases short, with 5 bases between. Germline values: CDR1 SEHNR, CDR2 FQNEAQ (reference sequence). The CDR3 covers 12 residues. The CDR3 DNA reads as TGTGCCAGCAGCACGAGCACCGGGGAGCTGTTTTTT. This translates into CASSTSTGELFF.

This clonotype came up a few times. The chain links TRBV5-1 to TRBJ2-5; no definite D call. Trimming took 2 bases from V and 1 from J, leaving 9 bases between them. This CDR3 is 14 amino acids long. Germline V gene lookup returns CDR1 SGHRS and CDR2 YFSETQ. DNA for the CDR3: TGCGCCAGCAGCTTCGCCGGATCCCAAGAGACCCAGTACTTC. Its protein product is CASSFAGSQETQYF.

The rearrangement uses TRBV25-1 and TRBJ2-5, with 9 bases identical to TRBD2. The CDR3 runs 15 residues. Trimming cost V 4 bases and J 2 bases; bases outside gene matches: 5. Germline loops: CDR1 MGHDK, CDR2 SYGVNS. CDR3 coding DNA: TGTGCCAGCAGTGTGAGCGGGAGGACTCAAGAGACCCAGTACTTC. It yields the protein CASSVSGRTQETQYF. The full variable domain, completed using reference TRBV25-1 and TRBJ2-5, is EADIYQTPRYLVIGTGKKITLECSQTMGHDKMYWYQQDPGMELHLIHYSYGVNSTEKGDLSSESTVSRIRTEHFPLTLESARPSHTSQYLCASSVSGRTQETQYFGPGTRLLVL.

In this sample, this clonotype turned up a few times. The chain uses TRBV3-1 and TRBJ2-3; D not certain. Germline V gives CDR1 LGHDT, CDR2 YNNKEL (reference sequence). Trimming took 3 bases from V and 4 from J, leaving 5 bases between them. The CDR3 spans 12 residues. CDR3 amino acids: CASSHQADTQYF. The CDR3 nucleotides are TGTGCCAGCAGCCACCAGGCAGATACGCAGTATTTT.

The V gene is TRBV29-1, the J gene TRBJ2-7; 10 bases fit TRBD1. Germline lookup yields CDR1 SQVTM and CDR2 ANQGSEA. The V and J ends lost 1 base and 3 bases, in that order; junction bases with no gene match: 3. The CDR3 is 14 amino acids. The CDR3 sequence is CSVEAGDRGYEQYF. The CDR3 coding sequence is TGCAGCGTTGAAGCGGGGGACAGGGGCTACGAGCAGTACTTC.

J is TRBJ2-3 and V is TRBV4-1, with D possibly being TRBD2 (7 bases). The CDR3 length is 17 residues. V lost 2 bases and J 5 bases, leaving 20 bases between the germline ends. CDR1 is MGHRA, CDR2 YSYEKL, per germline. CDR3 bases: TGCGCCAGCAGCCAAAGGGGGGGGGCTGGCGGGGGAGATACGCAGTATTTT. This gives the protein CASSQRGGAGGGDTQYF.

In this sample, this clonotype turned up many times. The chain couples TRBV5-5 to TRBJ2-5; 12 positions match TRBD2. Germline V CDR1 and CDR2: SGHKS, YYEKEE (reference sequence). V was pared by 3 bases and J by 2 bases, with 2 bases of the junction left unmatched. This CDR3 has 15 amino acids. CDR3 region: CASSWTSGNQETQYF. CDR3 coding DNA: TGTGCCAGCAGCTGGACTAGCGGGAATCAAGAGACCCAGTACTTC.

The V and J genes are TRBV7-2 and TRBJ2-7, with D unresolved. This CDR3 has 13 residues. Looked up from germline, CDR1 is SGHTA and CDR2 is FQGNSA. Between the trimmed V and J ends, which lost 3 bases and 6 bases, there was a span of 12 bases. Here the CDR3 reads CASSLEAWGEQYF. Written as DNA, the CDR3 is TGTGCCAGCAGCTTGGAAGCGTGGGGCGAGCAGTACTTC.

The rearrangement joins TRBV11-1 to TRBJ2-1, with TRBD1 identical over 9 bases. Germline CDR1 is SGHAT and CDR2 is FQDESV (reference sequence). This CDR3 contains 18 residues. The ends lost 0 bases at V and 8 bases at J; junction bases unmatched: 14. The CDR3 sequence: CASSLALDLQGANDEQFF. Here the CDR3 DNA reads TGTGCCAGCAGCTTAGCGCTAGACCTACAGGGGGCCAACGATGAGCAGTTCTTC.

This clonotype was found a few times. V and J are TRBV5-1 and TRBJ2-7, with 8 bases aligning to TRBD1. Germline loops: CDR1 SGHRS, CDR2 YFSETQ. V lost 4 bases, J lost 6 bases, and 6 bases stayed unmatched. The CDR3 runs to 13 residues. CDR3 coding DNA: TGCGCCAGCAGCCTTCGACAGGGGCTCGAGCAGTACTTC. Translated: CASSLRQGLEQYF.

This clonotype has a handful of counts. The J gene is TRBJ1-1, the V gene TRBV7-9, with 8 bases that match TRBD1. Looked up from germline, CDR1 is SEHNR and CDR2 is FQNEAQ (reference sequence). CDR3 length: 16 residues. Trimming at V came to 5 bases and at J to 1 base, leaving 9 bases not matched to a gene. CDR3 amino acids: CASSRQGMIANTEAFF. CDR3 coding DNA: TGTGCCAGCAGCCGACAGGGGATGATCGCGAACACTGAAGCTTTCTTT.

This clonotype was counted a few times. This chain connects TRBV27 to TRBJ1-2; TRBD1 matches at 9 bases. Germline loops: CDR1 MNHEY, CDR2 SMNVEV (reference sequence). J lost 2 bases, V lost 6 bases, and 10 bases had no gene match. CDR3 length: 16 residues. This chain's CDR3 is CASSKRIGQGNYGYTF. In DNA, the CDR3 is TGTGCCAGCAGCAAACGGATTGGACAGGGGAACTATGGCTACACCTTC.

This clonotype was counted only a few times. The V gene is TRBV10-3, the J gene TRBJ1-1; possible D gene TRBD1, 6 bases. V lost 4 bases, J lost 2 bases, and 14 bases lay in between. The CDR3 consists of 15 residues. Germline V gives CDR1 ENHRY, CDR2 SYGVKD. CDR3 bases: TGTGCCATCAGTGCCCCCGGACAGACCAACACTGAAGCTTTCTTT. It translates to CAISAPGQTNTEAFF.

This clonotype appeared a few times. This chain connects TRBV20-1 to TRBJ2-5; a possible D gene is TRBD2 (5 bases). Germline CDR1 and CDR2: DFQATT and SNEGSKA (reference sequence). Trimming took 0 bases from V and 2 from J, leaving 13 bases between them. This CDR3 is 15 amino acids long. The DNA for the CDR3 is TGCAGTGCTAGAGATTCCTTGCGGGTACAAGAGACCCAGTACTTC. This sequence encodes CSARDSLRVQETQYF.

The V gene is TRBV5-6, the J gene TRBJ1-1; D gene uncertain. V dropped 7 bases and J dropped 3 bases, with 13 bases sitting between them. From germline, CDR1 is SGHDT and CDR2 YYEEEE. CDR3 size: 13 residues. The CDR3: CASGKTRDTEAFF. The CDR3 DNA is TGTGCCAGCGGAAAGACACGGGACACTGAAGCTTTCTTT. Full variable domain (outside the CDR3, taken from reference TRBV5-6 and TRBJ1-1): DAGVTQSPTHLIKTRGQQVTLRCSPKSGHDTVSWYQQALGQGPQFIFQYYEEEERQRGNFPDRFSGHQFPNYSSELNVNALLLGDSALYLCASGKTRDTEAFFGQGTRLTVV.

The chain combines TRBV5-1 with TRBJ2-2; D is perhaps TRBD1 (5 bases). The CDR3 runs to 16 residues. V gave up 4 bases and J gave up 0 bases, with 13 bases separating them. Germline values: CDR1 SGHRS, CDR2 YFSETQ. The CDR3 DNA reads as TGCGCCAGCAGCCTCAAAGACAGACCGAACACCGGGGAGCTGTTTTTT. This gives the protein CASSLKDRPNTGELFF.

There are a few counts of this clonotype. The chain joins TRBV7-9 to TRBJ2-3; 8 nucleotides agree with TRBD2. The CDR3 is 16 residues long. CDR1 is SEHNR, CDR2 FQNEAQ, per germline (reference sequence). V lost 1 base to trimming and J lost 0 bases; unmatched junction nucleotides: 3. CDR3 bases: TGTGCCAGCAGCTTAGGAGTAGCGGGAAGCACAGATACGCAGTATTTT. This translates into CASSLGVAGSTDTQYF.

The V and J genes are TRBV7-9 and TRBJ1-5; 7 bases line up with TRBD1. CDR3 length equals 15 residues. The V segment lost 6 bases and the J segment 9 bases; nucleotides outside the gene matches: 14. Germline CDR1 and CDR2: SEHNR and FQNEAQ (reference sequence). The CDR3 loop reads CASSREGAGRRPQHF. CDR3 DNA sequence: TGTGCCAGCAGTCGAGAGGGGGCGGGACGGCGGCCCCAGCATTTT.

J is TRBJ2-1 and V is TRBV29-1, with 8 bases lining up with TRBD1. The CDR3 covers 12 residues. Germline V gene sequence: CDR1 SQVTM, CDR2 ANQGSEA. V dropped 6 bases and J dropped 8; count of bases not matched to a gene: 6. CDR3 coding DNA: TGCAGCGTCGGACAGGGTGTCGATGAGCAGTTCTTC. It codes for CSVGQGVDEQFF.

Only a few counts were recorded for this clonotype. The CDR3 DNA sequence: TGTGCCAGCAGTTTAAGCGTAGATACGCAGTATTTT. This codes for CASSLSVDTQYF. The chain uses TRBV12-3 or TRBV12-4 and TRBJ2-3; D unresolved. This CDR3 region has 12 residues. V was trimmed by 2 bases and J by 5 bases, leaving 5 bases between them.

The rearrangement links TRBV20-1 to TRBJ2-1; no clear D gene. The V and J ends lost 5 bases and 2 bases respectively, with 16 bases between them. CDR3 length equals 15 residues. CDR1 DFQATT and CDR2 SNEGSKA come from the germline V gene (reference sequence). The CDR3 protein is CSALIPPSPYNEQFF. CDR3 DNA sequence: TGCAGTGCTTTAATACCCCCCAGCCCCTACAATGAGCAGTTCTTC.

The chain is built from TRBV5-1 and TRBJ1-1, with 9 positions matching TRBD1. With V trimmed by 4 bases and J by 0 bases, 4 bases remained unmatched. CDR3 length: 15 residues. In germline, CDR1 is SGHRS, CDR2 YFSETQ. The CDR3 nucleotides read TGCGCCAGCAGCCGGACAGGGGTAATGAACACTGAAGCTTTCTTT. Amino acid sequence: CASSRTGVMNTEAFF.

V is TRBV24-1 and J is TRBJ1-1; D unresolved. The CDR3 totals 14 residues. V shed 4 bases and J shed 4 bases, with 12 bases lying between them. CDR1 and CDR2 from the germline V gene are KGHDR and SFDVKD. In nucleotides, the CDR3 is TGTGCCACCAGTGACACGGGTGAGGCCACTGAAGCTTTCTTT. This encodes CATSDTGEATEAFF.

This chain joins TRBV10-2 and TRBJ2-1; 7 nucleotides line up with TRBD1. V gave up 3 bases and J gave up 2 bases; unmatched junction bases: 4. Looked up from germline, CDR1 is WSHSY and CDR2 is SAAADI. This CDR3 is 15 amino acids long. CDR3 DNA sequence: TGCGCCAGCAGTGAAGGGGGCCATCCCTACAATGAGCAGTTCTTC. Translating gives CASSEGGHPYNEQFF.

The chain recombines TRBV7-8 with TRBJ2-7; D may be TRBD2 (5 bases). The germline gives CDR1 SGHVS, CDR2 FQNEAQ. The CDR3 loop spans 13 amino acids. Trimming pared 1 base from V and 7 bases from J, leaving 11 bases between. Here the CDR3 DNA reads TGTGCCAGCAGCTTAGGAGCATCGGGGGAGCAGTACGTC. Its translation is CASSLGASGEQYV.

The gene calls are TRBV6-4 and TRBJ2-5; no reliable D call. The CDR3 has 13 residues. Germline V gives CDR1 MRHNA, CDR2 SNTAGT. Trimming left V 2 bases short and J 5 bases short, with 9 bases between. The chain's CDR3 is CASSDTMGETQYF. CDR3 nucleotides: TGTGCCAGCAGTGACACAATGGGGGAGACCCAGTACTTC.